This T cell receptor beta chain is drawn from a study of cytomegalovirus exposure and HLA in healthy donors. With 4 bases clipped from V and 6 bases from J, the junction kept 6 bases outside the gene matches. CDR3 length equals 13 residues. Germline loops: CDR1 MDHEN, CDR2 SYDVKM. PCR used 60 Vbeta primers and 13 Jbeta primers. TCRdb's table, derived via immunoSEQ multiplex PCR, lists solely in-frame clones and lacks some. The data hold 80,000 to 95,000 clones, with 55% to 75% observed a single time. The sequenced sample was PBMCs. The V gene is TRBV28, the J gene TRBJ2-7, with TRBD1 matching over 7 bases. The receptor comes from a woman between 45 and 65 years old in good health and CMV-seropositive. The CDR3 coding sequence is TGTGCCAGCAGTTCCGTTGACAGGGTCGAGCAGTACTTC. This codes for CASSSVDRVEQYF.